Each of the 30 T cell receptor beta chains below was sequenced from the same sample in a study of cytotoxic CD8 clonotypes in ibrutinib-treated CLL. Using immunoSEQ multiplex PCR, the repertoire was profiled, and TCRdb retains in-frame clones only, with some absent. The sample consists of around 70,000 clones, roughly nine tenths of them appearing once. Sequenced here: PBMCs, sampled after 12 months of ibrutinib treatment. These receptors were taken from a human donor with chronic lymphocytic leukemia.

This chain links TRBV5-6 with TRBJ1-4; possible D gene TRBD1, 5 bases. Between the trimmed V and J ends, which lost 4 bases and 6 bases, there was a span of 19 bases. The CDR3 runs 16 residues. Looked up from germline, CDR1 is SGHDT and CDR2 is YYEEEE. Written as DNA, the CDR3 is TGTGCCAGCAGCCTGGTCGGGGCACGGACCGATGAAAAACTGTTTTTT. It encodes CASSLVGARTDEKLFF.

The DNA for the CDR3 is TGTGCCAGCAGCTTAGGGCCGAACACTGAAGCTTTCTTT. It encodes CASSLGPNTEAFF. The chain uses TRBV11-3 and TRBJ1-1; D call uncertain. CDR1 is SGHNT, CDR2 YENEEA, per germline. The V gene lost 1 base and the J gene lost 1 base, with 4 bases spanning the gap. The CDR3 covers 13 residues.

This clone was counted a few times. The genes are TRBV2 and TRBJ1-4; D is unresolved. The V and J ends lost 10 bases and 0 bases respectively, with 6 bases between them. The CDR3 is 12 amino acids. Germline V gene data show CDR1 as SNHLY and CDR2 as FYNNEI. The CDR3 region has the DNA TGTGCCACGCGCCCAACTAATGAAAAACTGTTTTTT. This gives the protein CATRPTNEKLFF.

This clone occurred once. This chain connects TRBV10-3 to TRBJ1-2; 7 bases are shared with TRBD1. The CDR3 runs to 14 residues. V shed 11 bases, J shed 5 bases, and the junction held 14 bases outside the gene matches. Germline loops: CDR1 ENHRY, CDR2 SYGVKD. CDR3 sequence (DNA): TGTGCCGCGCACCCGGTTCAGGGGGGGTATGGCTACACCTTC. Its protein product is CAAHPVQGGYGYTF.

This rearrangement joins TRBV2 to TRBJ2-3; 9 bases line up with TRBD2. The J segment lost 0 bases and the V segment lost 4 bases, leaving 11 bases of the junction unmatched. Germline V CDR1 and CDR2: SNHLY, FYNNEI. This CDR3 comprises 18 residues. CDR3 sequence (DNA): TGTGCCAGCAGTGGGTCTAGCGGGGACTTTTTTAGCACAGATACGCAGTATTTT. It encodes CASSGSSGDFFSTDTQYF.

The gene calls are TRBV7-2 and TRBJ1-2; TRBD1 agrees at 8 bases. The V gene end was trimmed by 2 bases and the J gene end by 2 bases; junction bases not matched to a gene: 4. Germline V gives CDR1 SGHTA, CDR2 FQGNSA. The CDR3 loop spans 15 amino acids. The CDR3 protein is CASSLQDRANYGYTF. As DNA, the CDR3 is TGTGCCAGCAGCTTACAGGACAGGGCCAACTATGGCTACACCTTC. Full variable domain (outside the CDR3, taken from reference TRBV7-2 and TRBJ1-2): GAGVSQSPSNKVTEKGKDVELRCDPISGHTALYWYRQSLGQGLEFLIYFQGNSAPDKSGLPSDRFSAERTGGSVSTLTIQRTQQEDSAVYLCASSLQDRANYGYTFGSGTRLTVV.

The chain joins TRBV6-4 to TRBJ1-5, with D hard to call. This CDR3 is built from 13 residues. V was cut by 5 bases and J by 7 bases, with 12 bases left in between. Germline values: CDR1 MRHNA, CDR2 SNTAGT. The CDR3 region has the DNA TGTGCCAGCAGTCCGGAGGTACGGCAGCCCCAGCATTTT. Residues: CASSPEVRQPQHF.

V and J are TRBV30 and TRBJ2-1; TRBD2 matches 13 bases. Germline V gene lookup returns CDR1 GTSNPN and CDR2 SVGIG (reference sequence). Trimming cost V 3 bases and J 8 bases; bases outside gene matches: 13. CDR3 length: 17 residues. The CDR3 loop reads CAWRTSGRSSLADEQFF. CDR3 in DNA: TGTGCCTGGAGGACTAGCGGGAGGAGTTCTCTGGCAGATGAGCAGTTCTTC.

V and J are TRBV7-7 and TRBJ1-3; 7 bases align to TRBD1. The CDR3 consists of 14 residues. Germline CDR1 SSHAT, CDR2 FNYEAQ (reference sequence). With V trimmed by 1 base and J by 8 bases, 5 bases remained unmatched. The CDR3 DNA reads TGTGCCAGCAGCTTAGGGACAGGTCGGCACACCATATATTTT. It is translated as CASSLGTGRHTIYF.

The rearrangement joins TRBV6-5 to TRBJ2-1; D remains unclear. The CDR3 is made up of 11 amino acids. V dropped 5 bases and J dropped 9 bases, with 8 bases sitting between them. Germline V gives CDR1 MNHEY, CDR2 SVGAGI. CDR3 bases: TGTGCCAGCAGTGTCGTCAGTGAGCAGTTCTTC. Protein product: CASSVVSEQFF.

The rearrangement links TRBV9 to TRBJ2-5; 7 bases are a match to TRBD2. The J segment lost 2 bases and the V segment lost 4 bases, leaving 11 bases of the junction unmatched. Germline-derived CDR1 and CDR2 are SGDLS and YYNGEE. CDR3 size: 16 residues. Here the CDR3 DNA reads TGTGCCAGCAGCCCGCCTGGGGCTAGCGGACAAGAGACCCAGTACTTC. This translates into CASSPPGASGQETQYF.

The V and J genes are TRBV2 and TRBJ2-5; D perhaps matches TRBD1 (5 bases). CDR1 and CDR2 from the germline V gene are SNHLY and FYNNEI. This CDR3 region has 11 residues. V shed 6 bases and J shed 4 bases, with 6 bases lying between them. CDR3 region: CASRTVETQYF. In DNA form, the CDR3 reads TGTGCCAGCAGGACAGTAGAGACCCAGTACTTC.

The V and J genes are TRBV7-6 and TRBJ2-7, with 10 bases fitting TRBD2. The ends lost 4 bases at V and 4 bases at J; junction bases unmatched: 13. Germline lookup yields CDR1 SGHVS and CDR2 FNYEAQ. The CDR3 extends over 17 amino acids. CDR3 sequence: CASSWGLGTSEGYEQYF. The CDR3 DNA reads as TGTGCCAGCAGCTGGGGTCTCGGGACTAGCGAGGGGTACGAGCAGTACTTC.

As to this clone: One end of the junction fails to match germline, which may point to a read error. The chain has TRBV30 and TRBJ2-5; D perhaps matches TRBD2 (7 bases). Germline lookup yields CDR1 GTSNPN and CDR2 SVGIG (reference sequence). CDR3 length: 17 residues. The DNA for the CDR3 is TGTGTCTGGAGCCCCTGGGGGGCGGGAGTGGGGCAAGAGACCCAGTACTTC. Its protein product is CVWSPWGAGVGQETQYF. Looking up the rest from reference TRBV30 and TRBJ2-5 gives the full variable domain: SQTIHQWPATLVQPVGSPLSLECTVEGTSNPNLYWYRQAAGRGLQLLFYSVGIGQISSEVPQNLSASRPQDRQFILSSKKLLLSDSGFYLCVWSPWGAGVGQETQYFGPGTRLLVL.

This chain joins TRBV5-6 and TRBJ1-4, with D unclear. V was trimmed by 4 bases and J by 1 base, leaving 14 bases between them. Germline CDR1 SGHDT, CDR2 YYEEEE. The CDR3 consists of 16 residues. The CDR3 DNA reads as TGTGCCAGCAGCCGTGGTAGGGAAGTAACTAATGAAAAACTGTTTTTT. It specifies CASSRGREVTNEKLFF.

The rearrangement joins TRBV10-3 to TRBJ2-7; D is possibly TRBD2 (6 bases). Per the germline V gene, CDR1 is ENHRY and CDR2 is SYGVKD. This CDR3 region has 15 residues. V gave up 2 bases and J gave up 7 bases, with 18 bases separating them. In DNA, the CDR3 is TGTGCCATCAGTGAGGGAGGGAACCTCTACGAGGAGCAGTACTTC. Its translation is CAISEGGNLYEEQYF.

CDR3: CASSLTENTEAFF. The CDR3 coding sequence is TGTGCCAGCAGCCTGACAGAGAACACTGAAGCTTTCTTT. The rearrangement uses TRBV7-7 and TRBJ1-1; possibly TRBD1 for D (5 bases). Trimming removed 5 bases from V and 1 base from J, with 8 bases in between. CDR1 is SSHAT and CDR2 is FNYEAQ in the germline V gene (reference sequence). This CDR3 spans 13 amino acids.

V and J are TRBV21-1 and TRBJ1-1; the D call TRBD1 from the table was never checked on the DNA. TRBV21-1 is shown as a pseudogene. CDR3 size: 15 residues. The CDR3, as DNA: TGTGCCAGCGCATGGGACGGACAGGTTAAAACTGAAGCTTTCTTT. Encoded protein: CASAWDGQVKTEAFF.

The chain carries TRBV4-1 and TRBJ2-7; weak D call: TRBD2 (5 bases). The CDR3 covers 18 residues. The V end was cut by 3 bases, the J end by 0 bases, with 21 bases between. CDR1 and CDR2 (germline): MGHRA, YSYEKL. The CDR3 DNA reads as TGCGCCAGCAGCCAGGAAGGCGGGTCTAGCATTAACTCCTACGAGCAGTACTTC. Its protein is CASSQEGGSSINSYEQYF.

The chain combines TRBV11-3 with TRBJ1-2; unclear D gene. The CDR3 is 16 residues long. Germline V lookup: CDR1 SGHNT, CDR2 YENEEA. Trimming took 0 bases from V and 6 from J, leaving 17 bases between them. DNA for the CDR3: TGTGCCAGCAGCTTAGATCGGTTAGGCCCGGATCATGGCTACACCTTC. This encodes CASSLDRLGPDHGYTF.

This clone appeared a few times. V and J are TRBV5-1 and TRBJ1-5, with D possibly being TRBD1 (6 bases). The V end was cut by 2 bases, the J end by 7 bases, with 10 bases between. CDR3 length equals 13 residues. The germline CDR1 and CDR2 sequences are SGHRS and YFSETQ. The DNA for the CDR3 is TGCGCCAGCAGCTTTGGGGGCGGCCAGCCCCAGCATTTT. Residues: CASSFGGGQPQHF.

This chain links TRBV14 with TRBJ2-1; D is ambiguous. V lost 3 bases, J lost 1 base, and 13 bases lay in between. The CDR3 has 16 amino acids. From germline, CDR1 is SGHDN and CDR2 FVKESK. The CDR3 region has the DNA TGTGCCAGCAGCCATGTTGGAAAGGGTTCCTACAATGAGCAGTTCTTC. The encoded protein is CASSHVGKGSYNEQFF. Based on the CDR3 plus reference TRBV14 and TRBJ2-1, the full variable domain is EAGVTQFPSHSVIEKGQTVTLRCDPISGHDNLYWYRRVMGKEIKFLLHFVKESKQDESGMPNNRFLAERTGGTYSTLKVQPAELEDSGVYFCASSHVGKGSYNEQFFGPGTRLTVL.

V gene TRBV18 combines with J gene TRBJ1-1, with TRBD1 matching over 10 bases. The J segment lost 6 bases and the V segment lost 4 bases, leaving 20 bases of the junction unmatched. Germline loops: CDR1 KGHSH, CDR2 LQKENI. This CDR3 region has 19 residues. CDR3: CASSRGPGTGESGRSEAFF. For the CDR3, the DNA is TGTGCCAGCTCACGTGGCCCAGGGACAGGGGAATCAGGCCGGTCTGAAGCTTTCTTT.

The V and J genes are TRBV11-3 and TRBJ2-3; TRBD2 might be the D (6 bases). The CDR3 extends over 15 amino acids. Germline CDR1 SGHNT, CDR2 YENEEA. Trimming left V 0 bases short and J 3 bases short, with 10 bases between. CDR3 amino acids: CASSLDHGGTDTQYF. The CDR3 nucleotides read TGTGCCAGCAGCTTAGATCATGGGGGGACAGATACGCAGTATTTT.

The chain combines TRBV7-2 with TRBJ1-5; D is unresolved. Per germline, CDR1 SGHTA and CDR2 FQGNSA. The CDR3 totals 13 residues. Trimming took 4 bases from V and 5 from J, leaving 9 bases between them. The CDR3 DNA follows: TGTGCCAGCAGCTCGCGACGGGATCAGCCCCAGCATTTT. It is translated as CASSSRRDQPQHF.

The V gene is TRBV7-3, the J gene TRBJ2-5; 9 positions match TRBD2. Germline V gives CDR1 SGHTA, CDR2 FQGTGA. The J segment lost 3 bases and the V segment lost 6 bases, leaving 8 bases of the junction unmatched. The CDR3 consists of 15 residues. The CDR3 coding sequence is TGTGCCAGCAGATATAGCGGGAGCTCTAAAGAGACCCAGTACTTC. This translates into CASRYSGSSKETQYF.

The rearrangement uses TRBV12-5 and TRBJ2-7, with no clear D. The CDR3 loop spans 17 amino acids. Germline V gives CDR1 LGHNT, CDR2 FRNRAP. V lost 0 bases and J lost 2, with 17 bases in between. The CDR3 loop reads CASGLVLGSQVPYEQYF. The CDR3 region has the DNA TGTGCTAGTGGTTTGGTACTTGGCAGCCAAGTACCCTACGAGCAGTACTTC.

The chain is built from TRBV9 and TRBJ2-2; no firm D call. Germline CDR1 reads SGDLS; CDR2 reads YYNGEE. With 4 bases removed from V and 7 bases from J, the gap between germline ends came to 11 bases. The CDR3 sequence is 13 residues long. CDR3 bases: TGTGCCAGCAGCTCAACAGCAATCGGGGAGCTGTTTTTT. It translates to CASSSTAIGELFF.

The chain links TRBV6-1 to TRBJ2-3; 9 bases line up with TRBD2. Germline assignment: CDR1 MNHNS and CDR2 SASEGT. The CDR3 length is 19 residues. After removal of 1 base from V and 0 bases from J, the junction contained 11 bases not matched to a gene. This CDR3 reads CASSEVGLAGRRSTDTQYF. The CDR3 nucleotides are TGTGCCAGCAGTGAAGTCGGGCTAGCGGGACGCAGAAGCACAGATACGCAGTATTTT.

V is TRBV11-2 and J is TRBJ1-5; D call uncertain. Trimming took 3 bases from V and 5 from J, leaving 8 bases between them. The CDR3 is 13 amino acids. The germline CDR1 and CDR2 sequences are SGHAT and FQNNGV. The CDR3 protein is CASSLFSDQPQHF. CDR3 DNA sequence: TGTGCCAGCAGCTTGTTCTCGGATCAGCCCCAGCATTTT.